The clone carrying this T cell receptor (beta chain) was seen only once. Its antigen is undetermined. Trimming shortened V by 5 bases and J by 6 bases, and 11 bases separated the two germline ends. There are 13 residues in the CDR3. Germline V gene sequence: CDR1 MNHEY, CDR2 SVGAGI. The data belong to a study of neoadjuvant nivolumab and ipilimumab in lung cancer. In the study overall: Nivolumab 3 mg/kg was given days 1, 15 and 29, plus ipilimumab 1 mg/kg day 1 in combination.

Findings of the study overall: From pretherapy to surgery, tumor richness and clonality rose with dual therapy. Blood richness before therapy tracked richness in tumors resected after neoadjuvant therapy. TCR receptors were sequenced in few samples.

Sequencing used immunoSEQ multiplex PCR; TCRdb keeps in-frame clones, though not all of them. The data show 25,000 to 30,000 clones, approximately 86% seen once. The TCR sequence derives from an adult with non-small cell lung cancer. The source material was tumor tissue, sampled after neoadjuvant nivolumab, alone or with ipilimumab, at or shortly before surgery. V and J are TRBV6-5 and TRBJ1-5, with a weak D call TRBD1 (5 bases). The CDR3 DNA reads TGTGCCAGCAGTGGTTACCAGGGTCAGCCCCAGCATTTT. This translates into CASSGYQGQPQHF.